This section outlines one T cell receptor (beta chain) sequence together with its context. Additional DNA sequences in this sample encode the identical CDR3. This sample was included in a study of shared clonotypes between healthy human individuals. TCRdb keeps only in-frame clones here, not all; method: immunoSEQ multiplex PCR. The table lists about 520,000 clones, approximately 81% of them singletons, with 10% to 15% in the top ten. The CDR3 sequence is 14 residues long. Trimming removed 3 bases from V and 2 bases from J; junction bases left unmatched: 3. Looked up from germline, CDR1 is SGHTA and CDR2 is FQGNSA.

Sequenced: PBMCs. The TCR sequence derives from a woman in her 40s in good health. Some clones in this sample may be carry-over from other donors' samples. The genes are TRBV7-2 and TRBJ2-7, with 8 nucleotides matching TRBD1. CDR3 coding DNA: TGTGCCAGCAGCTTCGGGACAGGCACCTACGAGCAGTACTTC. It yields the protein CASSFGTGTYEQYF.